Shown below are 27 T cell receptor beta chains from a single sample sequenced in a study of cytomegalovirus exposure and HLA in healthy donors. Use of 60 Vbeta and 13 Jbeta primers characterized the PCR. Assay used: immunoSEQ multiplex PCR; TCRdb lists only in-frame clones, some missing. This table has 80,000 to 95,000 clones, around nine tenths appearing once. The sequenced material came from PBMCs. The receptors come from a young man in good health and CMV-seropositive.

Turning to this clone: At one end, the junction sequence differs from germline, possibly due to a read error. The V call is TRBV10-3, the J call TRBJ1-1; no firm D call. CDR1 ENHRY and CDR2 SYGVKD come from the germline V gene. The CDR3 is 14 amino acids. CDR3 coding DNA: TGTGCCATCAGTGAGAGGTCGGGGAACACTGAAGATTTCTTT. Protein: CAISERSGNTEDFF.

CDR3 DNA: TGTGCCAGCAGCGTAGGGACAACCAAAAACATTCAGTACTTC. Amino acids: CASSVGTTKNIQYF. The chain links TRBV9 to TRBJ2-4; tentative D call: TRBD1 (5 bases). The CDR3 spans 14 residues. V lost 0 bases and J 2 bases, leaving 6 bases between the germline ends. Germline V lookup: CDR1 SGDLS, CDR2 YYNGEE.

The chain uses TRBV5-1 and TRBJ1-2, with D perhaps TRBD1 (5 bases). Germline V gene data show CDR1 as SGHRS and CDR2 as YFSETQ. The CDR3 has 15 residues. V was clipped by 4 bases and J by 0 bases, with 13 bases between them. CDR3 protein: CASSRGTGANYGYTF. The DNA of the CDR3 is TGCGCCAGCAGCCGGGGGACGGGAGCTAACTATGGCTACACCTTC.

CDR3 coding DNA: TGTGCCAGCCCGGGACTCGACGGGACCCAGTACTTC. Amino acid sequence: CASPGLDGTQYF. This sequence joins TRBV7-9 and TRBJ2-5; D possibly corresponds to TRBD2 (6 bases). V gave up 8 bases and J gave up 7 bases, with 14 bases separating them. The CDR3 loop spans 12 amino acids. Germline CDR1 reads SEHNR; CDR2 reads FQNEAQ (reference sequence).

This clone was found once. This sequence joins TRBV27 and TRBJ2-3, with D possibly TRBD2 on 5 matching bases. Deletions cut 6 bases from V and 3 bases from J, with 13 bases between. CDR3 size: 14 residues. Germline V gene lookup returns CDR1 MNHEY and CDR2 SMNVEV (reference sequence). The CDR3 region has the DNA TGTGCCAGCAGCCGGGGAGCGAATACAGATACGCAGTATTTT. Translation: CASSRGANTDTQYF.

The rearrangement joins TRBV7-9 to TRBJ2-2, with D possibly matching TRBD2 (5 bases). Germline V gene data show CDR1 as SEHNR and CDR2 as FQNEAQ (reference sequence). V dropped 4 bases and J dropped 4 bases, with 13 bases sitting between them. The CDR3 consists of 15 residues. The CDR3, as DNA: TGTGCCAGCAGCTCGGGTCAACGGGGCACCGGGGAGCTGTTTTTT. Protein sequence: CASSSGQRGTGELFF. Full variable domain (remainder filled in from reference TRBV7-9 and TRBJ2-2): DTGVSQNPRHKITKRGQNVTFRCDPISEHNRLYWYRQTLGQGPEFLTYFQNEAQLEKSRLLSDRFSAERPKGSFSTLEIQRTEQGDSAMYLCASSSGQRGTGELFFGEGSRLTVL.

This clone has just a few counts. This sequence joins TRBV27 and TRBJ1-1; possibly TRBD1 for D (6 bases). CDR3 length: 15 amino acids. The ends were cut back, 1 base at V and 6 bases at J, with 15 bases in the middle. CDR1 MNHEY and CDR2 SMNVEV come from the germline V gene (reference sequence). CDR3 sequence reads: CASSLYGGAVAEAFF. DNA of the CDR3: TGTGCCAGCAGTTTATATGGGGGGGCCGTCGCTGAAGCTTTCTTT.

This chain uses TRBV6-4 with TRBJ2-2; 8 bases align to TRBD2. Germline trimming cut 7 bases from V and 5 bases from J; bases unmatched to any gene: 3. The CDR3 has 13 residues. CDR1 MRHNA and CDR2 SNTAGT come from the germline V gene. This chain's CDR3 is CASTPSGTGELFF. DNA for the CDR3: TGTGCCAGCACCCCTAGCGGGACCGGGGAGCTGTTTTTT.

The V gene is TRBV28, the J gene TRBJ1-5; D may be TRBD1 (5 bases). Germline V gene data show CDR1 as MDHEN and CDR2 as SYDVKM. The CDR3 consists of 17 residues. Trimming removed 3 bases at V and 0 bases at J, with 15 bases between. The CDR3 loop reads CASSFQGPAISNQPQHF. In DNA form, the CDR3 reads TGTGCCAGCAGTTTCCAGGGTCCGGCGATTAGCAATCAGCCCCAGCATTTT.

The rearrangement joins TRBV10-1 to TRBJ1-1; 10 bases map to TRBD1. Trimming cost V 5 bases and J 5 bases; bases outside gene matches: 5. Germline assignment: CDR1 WNHNN and CDR2 SYGVQD (reference sequence). This CDR3 is 14 amino acids long. Written as DNA, the CDR3 is TGCGCCAGCAGTCCGGGACAGGGGACAACTGAAGCTTTCTTT. This gives the protein CASSPGQGTTEAFF.

The V and J genes are TRBV14 and TRBJ2-5, with 12 bases fitting TRBD2. The DNA end favors TRBJ2-7, so the J call may be wrong. CDR1 and CDR2 from the germline V gene are SGHDN and FVKESK. The CDR3 has 17 residues. Here the CDR3 reads CASSQASGRAGGYEQYF. The DNA of the CDR3 is TGTGCCAGCAGCCAAGCTAGCGGGAGGGCCGGCGGTTACGAGCAGTACTTC.

The gene calls are TRBV7-3 and TRBJ2-1; 9 nucleotides align to TRBD2. With 2 bases clipped from V and 6 bases from J, the junction kept 5 bases outside the gene matches. Germline CDR1 reads SGHTA; CDR2 reads FQGTGA. This CDR3 has 15 amino acids. As DNA, the CDR3 is TGTGCCAGCAGCTTATTAGCGGGAGTTGGCAATGAGCAGTTCTTC. Its protein is CASSLLAGVGNEQFF.

The gene calls are TRBV7-8 and TRBJ2-7, with D maybe TRBD2 (5 bases). Germline-derived CDR1 and CDR2 are SGHVS and FQNEAQ. Trimming stripped 5 bases from V and 2 bases from J, with 19 bases between. CDR3 length equals 16 residues. The chain's CDR3 is CASSHRRERSTYEQYF. CDR3 bases: TGTGCCAGCAGCCACCGCAGAGAGCGGTCTACCTACGAGCAGTACTTC.

V and J are TRBV30 and TRBJ1-4, with TRBD1 matching 9 bases. Per the germline V gene, CDR1 is GTSNPN and CDR2 is SVGIG (reference sequence). J gave up 8 bases and V 7 bases, and 5 bases lay outside the gene matches. The CDR3 covers 12 residues. CDR3 region: CALGQGGEKLFF. The CDR3 coding sequence is TGTGCCTTGGGACAGGGCGGAGAAAAACTGTTTTTT.

The rearrangement joins TRBV28 to TRBJ2-5; 7 nucleotides line up with TRBD1. The CDR3 extends over 16 amino acids. Germline values: CDR1 MDHEN, CDR2 SYDVKM. Unmatched junction bases numbered 12, after V lost 7 bases and J lost 1 base. Here the CDR3 reads CASTSLLRQGQETQYF. The DNA for the CDR3 is TGTGCCAGCACCTCGCTTTTGCGACAGGGCCAAGAGACCCAGTACTTC.

This chain links TRBV15 with TRBJ2-5, with 9 bases identical to TRBD1. CDR1 and CDR2 (germline): LNHNV, YYDKDF (reference sequence). This CDR3 has 13 amino acids. V shed 8 bases and J 3 bases; nucleotides not matched to a gene: 4. This CDR3 reads CATRTGAEETQYF. CDR3 DNA: TGTGCCACCCGGACAGGGGCGGAAGAGACCCAGTACTTC.

The rearrangement uses TRBV7-8 and TRBJ2-7; 9 nucleotides match TRBD2. Unmatched junction bases numbered 6, after V lost 0 bases and J lost 3 bases. CDR3 size: 16 residues. In germline, CDR1 is SGHVS, CDR2 FQNEAQ. DNA of the CDR3: TGTGCCAGCAGCTTAGCGGTCGGGACTAGCAGCTACGAGCAGTACTTC. Encoded protein: CASSLAVGTSSYEQYF. Looking up the rest from reference TRBV7-8 and TRBJ2-7 gives the full variable domain: GAGVSQSPRYKVAKRGQDVALRCDPISGHVSLFWYQQALGQGPEFLTYFQNEAQLDKSGLPSDRFFAERPEGSVSTLKIQRTQQEDSAVYLCASSLAVGTSSYEQYFGPGTRLTVT.

V usage is TRBV10-1 and J usage is TRBJ1-4; 8 bases are a match to TRBD1. CDR3 length: 16 amino acids. Germline V gene data show CDR1 as WNHNN and CDR2 as SYGVQD (reference sequence). J gave up 8 bases and V 3 bases, and 11 bases lay outside the gene matches. CDR3 residues: CASSDVPGQGREKLFF. The CDR3 nucleotides read TGCGCCAGCAGTGATGTTCCTGGACAGGGTAGAGAAAAACTGTTTTTT.

The J gene is TRBJ2-5, the V gene TRBV28; the match to TRBD2 covers 11 bases. From germline, CDR1 is MDHEN and CDR2 SYDVKM. The CDR3 sequence is 15 residues long. The trim removed 5 bases at V and 2 bases at J, leaving 4 bases unmatched. The CDR3: CASSPTSGAQETQYF. The CDR3 DNA sequence: TGTGCCAGCAGTCCGACTAGCGGGGCACAAGAGACCCAGTACTTC.

The chain joins TRBV27 to TRBJ1-2, with a weak D call TRBD1 (5 bases). The germline gives CDR1 MNHEY, CDR2 SMNVEV (reference sequence). CDR3 length: 14 residues. V was shortened by 6 bases and J by 8 bases, with 19 bases between the two germline ends. DNA of the CDR3: TGTGCCAGCAGCTCCTCGGCAGGGCTAGGGGGCTACACCTTC. This encodes CASSSSAGLGGYTF.

V and J are TRBV18 and TRBJ2-1; the D gene is possibly TRBD1 (6 bases). The CDR3 covers 16 residues. The germline V gene has CDR1 KGHSH and CDR2 LQKENI. V lost 3 bases and J 4 bases, leaving 16 bases between the germline ends. The CDR3 coding sequence is TGTGCCAGCTCACCTATTAGGGACATGGCTTACAATGAGCAGTTCTTC. It encodes CASSPIRDMAYNEQFF. Filled out from reference TRBV18 and TRBJ2-1, the complete variable domain reads NAGVMQNPRHLVRRRGQEARLRCSPMKGHSHVYWYRQLPEEGLKFMVYLQKENIIDESGMPKERFSAEFPKEGPSILRIQQVVRGDSAAYFCASSPIRDMAYNEQFFGPGTRLTVL.

The rearrangement joins TRBV7-9 to TRBJ1-3, with 8 nucleotides matching TRBD1. V lost 5 bases, J lost 0 bases, and 6 bases stayed unmatched. CDR3 length: 16 amino acids. The V gene's germline CDR1 is SEHNR and CDR2 FQNEAQ (reference sequence). As DNA, the CDR3 is TGTGCCAGCAGCCCCCGGACAGGGAGCTCTGGAAACACCATATATTTT. Its protein is CASSPRTGSSGNTIYF.

This chain uses TRBV6-5 with TRBJ2-4; no firm D call. With 5 bases removed from V and 0 bases from J, the gap between germline ends came to 11 bases. The CDR3 length is 15 residues. Germline V CDR1 and CDR2: MNHEY, SVGAGI. The CDR3 protein is CASSITAVAKNIQYF. DNA of the CDR3: TGTGCCAGCAGTATAACAGCTGTAGCCAAAAACATTCAGTACTTC.

This clone was seen a few times. The rearrangement joins TRBV5-6 to TRBJ1-1; 7 bases are a match to TRBD1. The CDR3 consists of 15 residues. V dropped 1 base and J dropped 8; count of bases not matched to a gene: 11. Germline lookup yields CDR1 SGHDT and CDR2 YYEEEE. The CDR3 DNA sequence: TGTGCCAGCAGCTTGACGGACAGGCCCATGTTAGAAGCTTTCTTT. Translating gives CASSLTDRPMLEAFF.

This clone was counted only a few times. The chain recombines TRBV11-2 with TRBJ2-2; TRBD1 matches at 12 bases. CDR3 length equals 14 residues. Germline V CDR1 and CDR2: SGHAT, FQNNGV. The trim removed 10 bases at V and 7 bases at J, leaving 7 bases unmatched. The CDR3 is CATRDRGHFGELFF. CDR3 DNA: TGTGCCACCCGGGACAGGGGGCACTTCGGGGAGCTGTTTTTT.

The chain carries TRBV28 and TRBJ1-2; 10 bases are shared with TRBD1. The CDR3 has 16 amino acids. The ends lost 5 bases at V and 7 bases at J; junction bases unmatched: 13. Per germline, CDR1 MDHEN and CDR2 SYDVKM. CDR3 nucleotides: TGTGCCAGCAGTGCGGGAGGACAGGGGGGCCTTGGTGGCTACACCTTC. It specifies CASSAGGQGGLGGYTF.

The CDR3 bases are TGTGCCAGCAGTGGATTACAGGGTATCACTGAAGCTTTCTTT. Its translation is CASSGLQGITEAFF. The chain is built from TRBV28 and TRBJ1-1, with TRBD1 as a possible D gene (6 bases). Germline CDR1 is MDHEN and CDR2 is SYDVKM. Trimming took 5 bases from V and 4 from J, leaving 14 bases between them. The CDR3 consists of 14 residues.